This paragraph covers one TCR beta chain sequence. The data stem from a study of cytomegalovirus exposure and HLA in healthy donors. The junction had 4 bases not matched to a gene; V was cut back by 2 bases and J by 6 bases. This CDR3 is 15 amino acids long. The germline CDR1 and CDR2 sequences are MNHEY and SVGAGI. The PCR contained 60 Vbeta and 13 Jbeta primers. Libraries were prepared by immunoSEQ multiplex PCR; TCRdb keeps only in-frame clonotypes and omits some of them. Its table lists some 200,000 clones. The sequence was obtained from a man aged 25 to 40 in good health and CMV-seronegative. The genes are TRBV6-5 and TRBJ1-5; TRBD1 matches at 10 bases. What was sequenced was PBMCs. CDR3 DNA: TGTGCCAGCAGTTACACCGGGACAGGGGCTCAGCCCCAGCATTTT. The encoded protein is CASSYTGTGAQPQHF.